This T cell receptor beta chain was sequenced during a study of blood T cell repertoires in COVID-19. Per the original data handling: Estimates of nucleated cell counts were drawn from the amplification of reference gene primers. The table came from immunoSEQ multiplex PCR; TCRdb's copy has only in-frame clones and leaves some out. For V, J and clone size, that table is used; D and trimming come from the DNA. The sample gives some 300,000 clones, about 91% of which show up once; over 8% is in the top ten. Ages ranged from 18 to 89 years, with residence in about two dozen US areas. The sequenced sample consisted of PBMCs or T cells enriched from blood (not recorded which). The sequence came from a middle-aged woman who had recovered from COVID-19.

The CDR3 protein is CASSPLPWTSGSRGEQYF. As DNA, the CDR3 is TGTGCCAGCAGCCCTCTCCCTTGGACTAGCGGGAGTAGAGGCGAGCAGTACTTC. The chain joins TRBV7-8 to TRBJ2-7; 13 nucleotides line up with TRBD2. V lost 5 bases, J lost 6 bases, and 16 bases stayed unmatched. Looked up from germline, CDR1 is SGHVS and CDR2 is FQNEAQ. This CDR3 has 18 residues.